This TCR beta chain derives from a study of T cells in Graves' hyperthyroidism and ophthalmopathy. Study-level findings and limits: Clonotypes that were expanded in thyroid above 0.001 mostly appeared in blood too. Ophthalmopathy and stable hyperthyroidism were told apart by a 13 V-J model.

As regards this clonotype: Its cognate antigen is unknown.

CDR3 length: 12 residues. V shed 7 bases and J shed 9 bases, with 15 bases lying between them. Germline V gene lookup returns CDR1 MGHDK and CDR2 SYGVNS. The investigators amplified TCR beta CDR3 regions from RNA transcripts. A first-round RT-PCR of the TCR CDR3 used the HTBI primer set. TCRdb re-derived calls from the multiplex PCR reads in MiXCR, one entry per CDR3 protein. The sample holds hundreds of thousands of distinct CDR3 sequences, approximately 14% seen once. At least 3 on the Clinical Activity Score was recorded for ophthalmopathy patients, who also had NOSPECS grade at least 4 and duration under 3 months.

The receptor comes from a man aged 18-30 years with Graves' ophthalmopathy. The rearrangement joins TRBV25-1 to TRBJ1-1, with D unresolved. Source material: blood. The CDR3 DNA is TGTGCCAGCAAGAGGGAACAGAGCCAAGCTTTCTTT. This codes for CASKREQSQAFF.